The rows below give T cell receptor beta chains drawn from one sample of a study of cytomegalovirus exposure and HLA in healthy donors. Clones were read by immunoSEQ multiplex PCR, and TCRdb kept only the in-frame ones, dropping some. The table lists 120,000 to 150,000 clones, over 75% of them singletons, with about 5.2% in the top ten. The sample was PBMCs. The receptors were gathered from a man aged 25 to 40 in good health and CMV-seropositive. Both conserved end residues are part of each CDR3. Fields, in order: CDR3 DNA, CDR3 protein, clone size, V gene, D gene, J gene. D genes are given only for firm matches. The listing skips clone size in some rows; elsewhere it reads once, few, many or a size class.

DNA: TGCGCCAGCAGCCCTACCGGGGAGGCGGCTGGGGCCAACGTCCTGACTTTC; CDR3: CASSPTGEAAGANVLTF; size: -; V: TRBV4-3; D: -; J: TRBJ2-6
DNA: TGTGCCTGGAGTGTATCCGACGGGACAGGGATCCTTAACTATGGCTACACCTTC; CDR3: CAWSVSDGTGILNYGYTF; size: -; V: TRBV30; D: TRBD1; J: TRBJ1-2
DNA: TGTGCCACCAGCAGTACCACTGGACAACGGTCCTACGAGCAGTACTTC; CDR3: CATSSTTGQRSYEQYF; size: -; V: TRBV15; D: -; J: TRBJ2-7
DNA: TGTGCCAGCAGTGCCGTCTCTACCCCCTCCTACGAGCAGTACTTC; CDR3: CASSAVSTPSYEQYF; size: -; V: TRBV6-1; D: -; J: TRBJ2-7
DNA: TGTGCCAGCTCACCACCGGCAGGGCGGATGGCTGAAGCTTTCTTT; CDR3: CASSPPAGRMAEAFF; size: -; V: TRBV18; D: -; J: TRBJ1-1
DNA: TGCGCCAGCAGCTTGCTAGCCCTCCCAGATACGCAGTATTTT; CDR3: CASSLLALPDTQYF; size: once; V: TRBV5-1; D: -; J: TRBJ2-3
DNA: TGTGCCAGCAGTCCAGAACCAGGGGGCTCTACATCATATTTTCAGCCCCAGCATTTT; CDR3: CASSPEPGGSTSYFQPQHF; size: -; V: TRBV28; D: TRBD1; J: TRBJ1-5
DNA: TGTGCCAGCAGATCCGGGATAACGGCCTACGAGCAGTACTTC; CDR3: CASRSGITAYEQYF; size: -; V: TRBV27; D: -; J: TRBJ2-7
DNA: TGTGCCAGCAGCGAAAACGGACACCTGAACACTGAAGCTTTCTTT; CDR3: CASSENGHLNTEAFF; size: -; V: TRBV2; D: -; J: TRBJ1-1
DNA: TGTGCCAGCAGCTTGGTCGGGACAGGGGTGGGCTACACCTTC; CDR3: CASSLVGTGVGYTF; size: -; V: TRBV5-4; D: TRBD1; J: TRBJ1-2
DNA: TGTGCCAGTAGTATAGGGACGGGAGCCACCGGGGAGCTGTTTTTT; CDR3: CASSIGTGATGELFF; size: -; V: TRBV19; D: -; J: TRBJ2-2
DNA: TGTGCCAGCAGACACTCAACTAGCGGGAGGATCGGGGAGCTGTTTTTT; CDR3: CASRHSTSGRIGELFF; size: -; V: TRBV27; D: TRBD2; J: TRBJ2-2
DNA: TGTGCCAGCAGCCTTGGGACAGCCACAGATACGCAGTATTTT; CDR3: CASSLGTATDTQYF; size: -; V: TRBV6-6; D: TRBD1; J: TRBJ2-3
DNA: TGTGCCAGTTTTTGGACAGGGTACAATGAGCAGTTCTTC; CDR3: CASFWTGYNEQFF; size: -; V: TRBV6-1; D: TRBD1; J: TRBJ2-1
DNA: TGTGCCAGCAGCCGAGACTTAGGGGATTACGAGCAGTACTTC; CDR3: CASSRDLGDYEQYF; size: -; V: TRBV5-8; D: -; J: TRBJ2-7
DNA: TGTGCAAGTCGCTTAGGATTTAGAATCGGGGGGGGAAATCAGCCCCAGCATTTT; CDR3: CASRLGFRIGGGNQPQHF; size: -; V: TRBV12-2; D: -; J: TRBJ1-5
DNA: TGTGCCAGCAGCTTAGGGGAGCGGCGCCAAGAGACCCAGTACTTC; CDR3: CASSLGERRQETQYF; size: -; V: TRBV7-9; D: -; J: TRBJ2-5
DNA: TGTGCCAGCAGCACGATAGCGGGCCCCACAGATACGCAGTATTTT; CDR3: CASSTIAGPTDTQYF; size: -; V: TRBV7-9; D: TRBD2; J: TRBJ2-3
DNA: TGTGCCAGCAGTCCCGCCTGGGGCAGTACCTACGAGCAGTACTTC; CDR3: CASSPAWGSTYEQYF; size: -; V: TRBV27; D: -; J: TRBJ2-7
DNA: TGTGCCAGCAGTTCGACGAGGACAGGGCTCATGGGCACTGAAGCTTTCTTT; CDR3: CASSSTRTGLMGTEAFF; size: few; V: TRBV27; D: TRBD1; J: TRBJ1-1
DNA: TGTGCCAGCACCTCCGTCGGGACAGGTCGCTCTGGAAACACCATATATTTT; CDR3: CASTSVGTGRSGNTIYF; size: -; V: TRBV7-8; D: TRBD1; J: TRBJ1-3
DNA: TGCAGCGTTGAAACCCGGGACAGGGCTCCCAATGAGCAGTTCTTC; CDR3: CSVETRDRAPNEQFF; size: -; V: TRBV29-1; D: TRBD1; J: TRBJ2-1
DNA: TGTGCCAGCAGTGAAAGGCAGGCTAATCAGCCCCAGCATTTT; CDR3: CASSERQANQPQHF; size: few; V: TRBV6-1; D: -; J: TRBJ1-5
DNA: TGCGCCAGCAGCCGAGCTTTTACCGGGACAGGGAACTACAATGAGCAGTTCTTC; CDR3: CASSRAFTGTGNYNEQFF; size: -; V: TRBV4-1; D: TRBD1; J: TRBJ2-1
DNA: TGTGCCAGCATTCAGGAGGCTAGCGGGAGCGATGAGCAGTTCTTC; CDR3: CASIQEASGSDEQFF; size: -; V: TRBV2; D: TRBD2; J: TRBJ2-1
DNA: TGTGCCAGCAGCTCGCAAGCGGGGACCAACACCGGGGAGCTGTTTTTT; CDR3: CASSSQAGTNTGELFF; size: -; V: TRBV11-2; D: TRBD2; J: TRBJ2-2
DNA: TGCGCCAGCAGCTGGCCCGGGACAGGGGGAAACACCGGGGAGCTGTTTTTT; CDR3: CASSWPGTGGNTGELFF; size: -; V: TRBV5-1; D: TRBD1; J: TRBJ2-2
DNA: TGTGCCAGCAGTGATACAGGGCCTGGGGCCAACGTCCTGACTTTC; CDR3: CASSDTGPGANVLTF; size: -; V: TRBV25-1; D: -; J: TRBJ2-6
DNA: TGTGCCAGCAGCTCACAGGGATCCTACAATGAGCAGTTCTTC; CDR3: CASSSQGSYNEQFF; size: -; V: TRBV11-3; D: -; J: TRBJ2-1
DNA: TGTGCCTCGGCAGGGGGCGGGACAGGGTTCTACGAGCAGTACTTC; CDR3: CASAGGGTGFYEQYF; size: -; V: TRBV6-1; D: TRBD1; J: TRBJ2-7
DNA: TGTGCCTGGGTAGCGGGTCGGTGGACCGGGGAGCTGTTTTTT; CDR3: CAWVAGRWTGELFF; size: -; V: TRBV30; D: TRBD2; J: TRBJ2-2
DNA: TGTGCCAGCACTGAACCCGGGACAGATACGCAGTATTTT; CDR3: CASTEPGTDTQYF; size: -; V: TRBV6-5; D: -; J: TRBJ2-3
DNA: TGCGCCAGCAGCCAAGGTGGTGGCCGCTCACCCCTCCACTTT; CDR3: CASSQGGGRSPLHF; size: -; V: TRBV4-1; D: -; J: TRBJ1-6
DNA: TGCAGCGTCGAAACCGGGACAGGGGTCCACGAGCAGTACTTC; CDR3: CSVETGTGVHEQYF; size: -; V: TRBV29-1; D: TRBD1; J: TRBJ2-7
DNA: TGTGCCTGGGAAGGGGTATCCTACACTGAAGCTTTCTTT; CDR3: CAWEGVSYTEAFF; size: -; V: TRBV30; D: -; J: TRBJ1-1
DNA: TGTGCCAGCAACACGCCCAGCACAGATACGCAGTATTTT; CDR3: CASNTPSTDTQYF; size: -; V: TRBV11-3; D: -; J: TRBJ2-3
DNA: TGTGCCAGTAGTAAACAGGGTGAGCCCCAGCATTTT; CDR3: CASSKQGEPQHF; size: once; V: TRBV19; D: -; J: TRBJ1-5
DNA: TGTGCCAGCAGCTTCGGGGGGAGCACAGATACGCAGTATTTT; CDR3: CASSFGGSTDTQYF; size: -; V: TRBV7-2; D: TRBD2; J: TRBJ2-3
DNA: TGTGCCACCAGCAGGACAGGGTCCTCCGAGCAGTACTTC; CDR3: CATSRTGSSEQYF; size: -; V: TRBV15; D: TRBD1; J: TRBJ2-7
DNA: TGTGCCACCAGCAGAGATATCGACAGGCCGAACACTGAAGCTTTCTTT; CDR3: CATSRDIDRPNTEAFF; size: -; V: TRBV15; D: -; J: TRBJ1-1
DNA: TGTGCCAGCAGCGTAGGGACTATCGTAGCAGATACGCAGTATTTT; CDR3: CASSVGTIVADTQYF; size: once; V: TRBV9; D: -; J: TRBJ2-3
DNA: TGTGCCAGCAGTGACCTCGGGACAGGGAATGAAAAACTGTTTTTT; CDR3: CASSDLGTGNEKLFF; size: -; V: TRBV6-1; D: TRBD1; J: TRBJ1-4
DNA: TGTGCCAGCAGCAAAGGGGAGGGTTACGAGCAGTACTTC; CDR3: CASSKGEGYEQYF; size: -; V: TRBV6-1; D: TRBD2; J: TRBJ2-7
DNA: TGTGCCAGCAGCGTAGGTGTCGGAGTGCCCTCTGGAAACACCATATATTTT; CDR3: CASSVGVGVPSGNTIYF; size: -; V: TRBV9; D: -; J: TRBJ1-3
DNA: TGTGCCAGCAGTGATTCCTGGGACAGGGGTACCTACGAGCAGTACTTC; CDR3: CASSDSWDRGTYEQYF; size: few; V: TRBV25-1; D: TRBD1; J: TRBJ2-7
DNA: TGCGCCAGCAGCCCAGCGGGGGTTGGTAATGAGCAGTTCTTC; CDR3: CASSPAGVGNEQFF; size: -; V: TRBV4-1; D: TRBD2; J: TRBJ2-1
DNA: TGTGCCAGCAGCGGGACAGGGGGAAACTACGAGCAGTACTTC; CDR3: CASSGTGGNYEQYF; size: -; V: TRBV6-5; D: TRBD1; J: TRBJ2-7
DNA: TGTGCCACAAACCGGGGTCCAAATCAGCCCCAGCATTTT; CDR3: CATNRGPNQPQHF; size: -; V: TRBV19; D: -; J: TRBJ1-5
DNA: TGTGCCAGCACGGGTCGAGAAGGGGCCAACGGCCTGACTTTC; CDR3: CASTGREGANGLTF; size: -; V: TRBV6-1; D: -; J: TRBJ2-6
DNA: TGCGCCAGCAGCCAAGATTACAGATACCAAGAGACCCAGTACTTC; CDR3: CASSQDYRYQETQYF; size: -; V: TRBV4-3; D: -; J: TRBJ2-5
DNA: TGCGCCAGCAGTAGCTTGACTACCTACAATGAGCAGTTCTTC; CDR3: CASSSLTTYNEQFF; size: -; V: TRBV5-1; D: -; J: TRBJ2-1
DNA: TGTGCCAGCAGTACCCAGGGGGCGGATGGCTACACCTTC; CDR3: CASSTQGADGYTF; size: once; V: TRBV6-1; D: TRBD1; J: TRBJ1-2